Sequencing of this T cell receptor beta chain was carried out in a study of shared clonotypes between healthy human individuals. Data came from immunoSEQ multiplex PCR; TCRdb stores just in-frame clones and leaves some out. The table has around 1.5 million clones, roughly 98% seen once. A single count supports this clone. Its antigen is unidentified. The CDR3 is made up of 15 amino acids. The germline V and J ends were trimmed by 4 bases and 2 bases, with 12 bases remaining between them. Germline CDR1 and CDR2: LGHNA and YSLEER. Whole-study results and caveats: Estimated clonotype richness was generally higher in naive than memory subsets.

The receptor's source is a man younger than 40 in good health. Sequencing was carried out using naive CD4+ T cells sorted from blood. The subset here: CD45RA+ positively selected. The J gene is TRBJ1-3, the V gene TRBV4-3; a weak D match, TRBD1 (6 bases). CDR3 protein: CASSLQGTTGNTIYF. DNA for the CDR3: TGCGCCAGCAGCCTACAAGGGACAACTGGAAACACCATATATTTT.